This is a list of T cell receptor beta chains from one sample in a study of blood T cell repertoires in COVID-19. TCRdb's table, derived via immunoSEQ multiplex PCR, lists solely in-frame clones and lacks some. The data show about 63,000 clones, 81% seen once. Sample: peripheral blood. The source of these receptors is a man between 60 and 75 years old with COVID-19, enrolled during active disease. The CDR3 runs from the conserved cysteine through the conserved F or W. The D gene is left open where the match is weak. The size field is filled for only some rows; it gives once, few, many or a size class.

d_gene	abundance	j_gene	v_gene	CDR3nt	CDR3aa
.	.	TRBJ1-2	TRBV12-3/TRBV12-4	TGTGCCAGCAGTTCCAGTCAGTTTTATGGCTACACCTTC	CASSSSQFYGYTF
.	.	TRBJ1-2	TRBV4-2	TGTGCCAGCAGCCAAGATCATGGAGTGCCCTATGGCTACACCTTC	CASSQDHGVPYGYTF
.	.	TRBJ1-1	TRBV12-3/TRBV12-4	TGTGCCAGCAGTTTATTAGGGAGAGCCGCTTTCTTT	CASSLLGRAAFF
TRBD1	.	TRBJ2-2	TRBV5-1	TGCGCCAGCAGAGTCGGGACAGCGAACACCGGGGAGCTGTTTTTT	CASRVGTANTGELFF
TRBD2	.	TRBJ2-1	TRBV5-3	TGTGCCAGAAGCTTGGGACTAGCGGGAGAGGGTTTCATTGATGAGCAGTTCTTC	CARSLGLAGEGFIDEQFF
TRBD1	.	TRBJ2-5	TRBV7-2	TGTGCCAGCAGCCCCCCTCAAGGACAGGGAGCAGAGACCCAGTACTTC	CASSPPQGQGAETQYF
TRBD2	.	TRBJ2-3	TRBV27	TGTGCCAGCAGTTCGGGGATGGGAGGGACGTTGTCAGATACGCAGTATTTT	CASSSGMGGTLSDTQYF
.	few	TRBJ1-1	TRBV3-1/TRBV3-2	TGTGCCAGCAGCCATAGTAACACTGAAGCTTTCTTT	CASSHSNTEAFF
.	.	TRBJ2-7	TRBV9	TGTGCCAGCAGCCCGCGACCAAACCCGGGCGAGCAGTACTTC	CASSPRPNPGEQYF
TRBD1	.	TRBJ2-2	TRBV6-5	TGTGCCAGCAGTCGTGGACAGGGCATCGGGGAGCTGTTTTTT	CASSRGQGIGELFF
TRBD2	few	TRBJ2-1	TRBV30	TGTGCCTGGAGTTCCTCTCGACTAGCCGTCGCCTACAATGAGCAGTTCTTC	CAWSSSRLAVAYNEQFF
.	.	TRBJ1-1	TRBV11-3	TGTGCCAGCAGCTTGACGGACAGGAACACTGAAGCTTTCTTT	CASSLTDRNTEAFF
TRBD1	.	TRBJ2-1	TRBV11-3	TGTGCCAGCAGCCACACAGGGGTGGAGGCCAATGAGCAGTTCTTC	CASSHTGVEANEQFF
TRBD1	.	TRBJ2-4	TRBV18	TGTGCCAGCTCACCCGAGACAGGGGTTAACATTCAGTACTTC	CASSPETGVNIQYF
.	.	TRBJ2-5	TRBV24-1	TGTGCCACCAGTGATGCGCAGGGTGGAGAGACCCAGTACTTC	CATSDAQGGETQYF
.	.	TRBJ2-3	TRBV5-4	TGTGCCAGCAGCTTGGAGGCGGCTGAGGGCACAGATACGCAGTATTTT	CASSLEAAEGTDTQYF
.	once	TRBJ2-3	TRBV6-5	TGTGCCAGCTACCAACTGGATACGCAGTATTTT	CASYQLDTQYF
.	.	TRBJ2-1	TRBV9	TGTGCCAGCAGCGTAGCTGGCGACGGCCAACGACTGTTCTTC	CASSVAGDGQRLFF
.	many	TRBJ1-1	TRBV5-6	TGTGCCAGCAGCTCGGCCAGGGACTCTGAAGCTTTCTTT	CASSSARDSEAFF
.	once	TRBJ2-7	TRBV19	TGTGCCAGTAGTCCCGAAGGGGTGGGAGAGCAGTACTTC	CASSPEGVGEQYF
.	.	TRBJ2-1	TRBV7-3	TGTGCCAGCAGTTCGGGGAATGAGCAGTTCTTC	CASSSGNEQFF
TRBD1	.	TRBJ2-7	TRBV7-9	TGTGCCAGCAGCTTAGACCGGGACAGTCACCACGAGCAGTACTTC	CASSLDRDSHHEQYF
.	.	TRBJ2-7	TRBV5-4	TGTGCCAGCAGTCATAGGGAGGCCCGGGGCGAGCAGTACTTC	CASSHREARGEQYF
.	few	TRBJ1-1	TRBV14	TGTGCCAGCAGAGGACAGCCGAACACTGAAGCTTTCTTT	CASRGQPNTEAFF
TRBD2	.	TRBJ2-7	TRBV11-2	TGTGCCAGCAGCTCTAAGCGGGAACCCTATTACGAGCAGTACTTC	CASSSKREPYYEQYF
.	.	TRBJ1-3	TRBV30	TGTGCCTGGAGTGAGCGTCGGGACACCATATATTTT	CAWSERRDTIYF